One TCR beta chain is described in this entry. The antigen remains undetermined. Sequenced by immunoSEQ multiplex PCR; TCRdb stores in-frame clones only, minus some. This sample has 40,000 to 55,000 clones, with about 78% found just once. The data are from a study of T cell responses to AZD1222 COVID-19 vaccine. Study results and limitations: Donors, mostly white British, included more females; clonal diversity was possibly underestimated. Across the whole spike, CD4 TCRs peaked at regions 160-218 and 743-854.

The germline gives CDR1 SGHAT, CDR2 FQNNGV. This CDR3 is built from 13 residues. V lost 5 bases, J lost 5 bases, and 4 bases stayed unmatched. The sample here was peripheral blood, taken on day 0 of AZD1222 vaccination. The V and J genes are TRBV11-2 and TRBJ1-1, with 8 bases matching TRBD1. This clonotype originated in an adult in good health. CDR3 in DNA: TGTGCCAGCAGCGCAAACAGGGGGACTGAAGCTTTCTTT. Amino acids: CASSANRGTEAFF.